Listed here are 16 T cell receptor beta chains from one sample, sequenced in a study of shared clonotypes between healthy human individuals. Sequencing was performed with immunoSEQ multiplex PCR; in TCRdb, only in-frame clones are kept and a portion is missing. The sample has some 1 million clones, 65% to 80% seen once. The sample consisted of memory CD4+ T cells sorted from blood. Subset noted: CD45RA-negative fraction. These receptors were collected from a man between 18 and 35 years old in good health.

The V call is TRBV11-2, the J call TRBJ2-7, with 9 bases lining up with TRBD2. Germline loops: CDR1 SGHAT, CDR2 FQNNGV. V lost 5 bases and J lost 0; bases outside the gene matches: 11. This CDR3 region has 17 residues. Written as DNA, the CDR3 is TGTGCCAGCAGCGTAACCTGGGGTAGCGGGGGCTCCTACGAGCAGTACTTC. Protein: CASSVTWGSGGSYEQYF.

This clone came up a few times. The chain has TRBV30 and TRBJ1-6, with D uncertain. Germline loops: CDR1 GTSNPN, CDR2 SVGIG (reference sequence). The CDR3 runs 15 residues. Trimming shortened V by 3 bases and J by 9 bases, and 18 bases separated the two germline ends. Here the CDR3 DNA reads TGTGCCTGGAGGGGGATGGGAGGGAGCAGTTCACCCCTCCACTTT. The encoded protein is CAWRGMGGSSSPLHF.

The CDR3 region has the DNA TGTGCCAGCAGCTTAATCCTAGCGAGGAACAATGAGCAGTTCTTC. It is translated as CASSLILARNNEQFF. The chain has TRBV7-9 and TRBJ2-1; D might be TRBD2 (6 bases). The CDR3 covers 15 residues. CDR1 and CDR2 (germline): SEHNR, FQNEAQ (reference sequence). V lost 2 bases to trimming and J lost 5 bases, with 13 bases between them.

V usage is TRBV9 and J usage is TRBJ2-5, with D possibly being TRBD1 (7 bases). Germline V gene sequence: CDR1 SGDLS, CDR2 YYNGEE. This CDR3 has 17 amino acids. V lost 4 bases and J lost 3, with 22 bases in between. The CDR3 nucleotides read TGTGCCAGCAGCCCGCGGGATGGGTTCAGGGGGGAAGAGACCCAGTACTTC. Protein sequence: CASSPRDGFRGEETQYF. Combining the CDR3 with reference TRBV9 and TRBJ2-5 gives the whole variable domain DSGVTQTPKHLITATGQRVTLRCSPRSGDLSVYWYQQSLDQGLQFLIQYYNGEERAKGNILERFSAQQFPDLHSELNLSSLELGDSALYFCASSPRDGFRGEETQYFGPGTRLLVL.

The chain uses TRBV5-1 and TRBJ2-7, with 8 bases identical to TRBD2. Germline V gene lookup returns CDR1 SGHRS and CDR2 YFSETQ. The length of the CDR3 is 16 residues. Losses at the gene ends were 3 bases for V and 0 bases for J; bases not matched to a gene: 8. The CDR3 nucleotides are TGCGCCAGCAGCTGGACAGTAGCGGGACCCTCCTACGAGCAGTACTTC. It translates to CASSWTVAGPSYEQYF.

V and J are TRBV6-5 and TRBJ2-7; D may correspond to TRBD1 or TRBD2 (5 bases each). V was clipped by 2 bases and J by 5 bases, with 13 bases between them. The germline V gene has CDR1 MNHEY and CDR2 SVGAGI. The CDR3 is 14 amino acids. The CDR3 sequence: CASSYQVMGDEQYF. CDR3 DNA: TGTGCCAGCAGTTACCAGGTCATGGGGGACGAGCAGTACTTC.

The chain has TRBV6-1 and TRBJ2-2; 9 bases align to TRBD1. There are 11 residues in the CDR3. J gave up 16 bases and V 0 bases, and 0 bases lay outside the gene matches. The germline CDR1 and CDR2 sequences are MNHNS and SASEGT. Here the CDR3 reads CASSEADRGFF. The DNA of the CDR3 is TGTGCCAGCAGTGAAGCGGACAGGGGGTTTTTT.

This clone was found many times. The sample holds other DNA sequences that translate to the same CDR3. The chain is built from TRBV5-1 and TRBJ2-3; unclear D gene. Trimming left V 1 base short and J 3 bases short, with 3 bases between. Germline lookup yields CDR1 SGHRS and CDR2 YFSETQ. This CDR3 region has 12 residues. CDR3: CASSLKTDTQYF. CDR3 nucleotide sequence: TGCGCCAGCAGCTTGAAGACAGATACGCAGTATTTT.

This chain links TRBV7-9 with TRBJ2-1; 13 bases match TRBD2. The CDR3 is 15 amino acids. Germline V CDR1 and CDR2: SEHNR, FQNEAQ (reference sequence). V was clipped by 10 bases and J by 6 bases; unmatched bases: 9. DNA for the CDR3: TGTGCCATCCAGAAGACTAGCGGGGGGACCAATGAGCAGTTCTTC. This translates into CAIQKTSGGTNEQFF.

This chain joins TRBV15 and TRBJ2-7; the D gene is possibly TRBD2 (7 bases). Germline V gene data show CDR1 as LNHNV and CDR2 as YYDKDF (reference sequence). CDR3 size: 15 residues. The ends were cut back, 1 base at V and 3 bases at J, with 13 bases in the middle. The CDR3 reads CATSRVYGGLYEQYF. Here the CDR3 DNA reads TGTGCCACCAGCAGAGTGTACGGGGGGCTCTACGAGCAGTACTTC.

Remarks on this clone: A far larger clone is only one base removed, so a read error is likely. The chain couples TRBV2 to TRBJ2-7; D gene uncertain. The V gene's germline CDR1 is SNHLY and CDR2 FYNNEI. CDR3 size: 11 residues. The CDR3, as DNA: TGTGCCAGCAGCGAAATCTACGAGCAGTGCTTC. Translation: CASSEIYEQCF. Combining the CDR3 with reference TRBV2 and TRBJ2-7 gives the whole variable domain EPEVTQTPSHQVTQMGQEVILRCVPISNHLYFYWYRQILGQKVEFLVSFYNNEISEKSEIFDDQFSVERPDGSNFTLKIRSTKLEDSAMYFCASSEIYEQCFGPGTRLTVT.

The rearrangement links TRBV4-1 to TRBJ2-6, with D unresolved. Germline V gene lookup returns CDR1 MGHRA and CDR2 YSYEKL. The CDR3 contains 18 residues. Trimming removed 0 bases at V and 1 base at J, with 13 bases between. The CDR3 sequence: CASSQEKVPDSGANVLTF. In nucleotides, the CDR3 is TGCGCCAGCAGCCAAGAAAAGGTCCCCGATTCTGGGGCCAACGTCCTGACTTTC.

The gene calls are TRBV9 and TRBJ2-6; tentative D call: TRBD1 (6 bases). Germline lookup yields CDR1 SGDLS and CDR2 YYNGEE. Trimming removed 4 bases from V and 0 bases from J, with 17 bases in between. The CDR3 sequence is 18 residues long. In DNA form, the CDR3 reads TGTGCCAGCAGCCCCCCACAGGGAAGGTTCTCTGGGGCCAACGTCCTGACTTTC. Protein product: CASSPPQGRFSGANVLTF.

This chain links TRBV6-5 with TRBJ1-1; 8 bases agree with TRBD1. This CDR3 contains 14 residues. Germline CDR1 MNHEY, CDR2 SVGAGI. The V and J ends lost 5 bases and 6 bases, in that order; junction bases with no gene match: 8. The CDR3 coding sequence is TGTGCCAGCAGTCCGGGACAGGCCAGAGCTGAAGCTTTCTTT. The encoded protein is CASSPGQARAEAFF.

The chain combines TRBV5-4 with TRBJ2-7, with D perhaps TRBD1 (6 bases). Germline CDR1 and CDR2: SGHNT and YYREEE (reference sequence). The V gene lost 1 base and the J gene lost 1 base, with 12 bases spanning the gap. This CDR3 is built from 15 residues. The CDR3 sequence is CASSLTGSGSYEQYF. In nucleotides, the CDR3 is TGTGCCAGCAGCTTGACAGGGTCGGGGTCCTACGAGCAGTACTTC.

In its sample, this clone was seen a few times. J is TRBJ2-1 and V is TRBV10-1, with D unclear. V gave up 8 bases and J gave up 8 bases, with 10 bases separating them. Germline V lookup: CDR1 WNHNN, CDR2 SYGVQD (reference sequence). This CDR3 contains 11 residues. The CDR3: CASSHGDEQFF. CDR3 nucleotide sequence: TGCGCCAGCTCCCATGGGGATGAGCAGTTCTTC.